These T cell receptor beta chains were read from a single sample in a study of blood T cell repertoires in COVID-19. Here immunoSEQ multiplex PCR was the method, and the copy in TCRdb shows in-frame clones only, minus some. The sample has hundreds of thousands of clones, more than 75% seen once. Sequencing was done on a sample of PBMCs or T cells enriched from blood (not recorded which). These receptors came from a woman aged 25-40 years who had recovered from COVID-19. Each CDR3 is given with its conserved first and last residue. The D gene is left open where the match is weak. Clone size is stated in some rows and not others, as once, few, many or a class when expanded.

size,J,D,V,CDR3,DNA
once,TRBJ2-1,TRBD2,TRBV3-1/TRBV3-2,CASSQDAQREYNEQFF,TGTGCCAGCAGCCAAGATGCTCAGCGGGAATACAATGAGCAGTTCTTC
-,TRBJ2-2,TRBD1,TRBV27,CASSSHPQGDTGELFF,TGTGCCAGCAGTTCTCACCCGCAGGGGGACACCGGGGAGCTGTTTTTT
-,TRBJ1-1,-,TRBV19,CASASKTPGGNAEAFF,TGTGCCAGTGCTTCAAAGACACCGGGAGGTAACGCTGAAGCTTTCTTT
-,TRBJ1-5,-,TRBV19,CASSIDHWQPQHF,TGTGCCAGTAGTATAGACCACTGGCAGCCCCAGCATTTT
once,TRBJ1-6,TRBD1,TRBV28,CASSYLTGVNSPLHF,TGTGCCAGCAGTTACTTGACAGGGGTGAATTCACCCCTCCACTTT
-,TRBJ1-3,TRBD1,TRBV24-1,CATSEGTGSRNTIYF,TGTGCCACCAGTGAGGGGACAGGGTCCCGAAACACCATATATTTT
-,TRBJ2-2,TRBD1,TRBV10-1,CASKETGGRELFF,TGCGCCAGCAAGGAAACAGGGGGCCGGGAGCTGTTTTTT
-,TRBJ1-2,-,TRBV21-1,CASSYPPGQVLDYTF,TGTGCCAGCAGCTATCCTCCGGGACAGGTGTTGGACTACACCTTC
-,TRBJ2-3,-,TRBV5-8,CASRKGTVSTDTQYF,TGTGCCAGCAGAAAAGGGACTGTGAGCACAGATACGCAGTATTTT
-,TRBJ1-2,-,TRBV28,CASSSAGASYGYTF,TGTGCCAGCAGTTCCGCGGGAGCGAGCTATGGCTACACCTTC
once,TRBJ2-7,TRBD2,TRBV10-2,CASSPGLAGGDEQYF,TGCGCCAGCAGTCCGGGACTAGCGGGGGGCGACGAGCAGTACTTC
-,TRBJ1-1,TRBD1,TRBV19,CASSIYQGGTEAFF,TGTGCCAGTAGTATATACCAGGGGGGCACTGAAGCTTTCTTT
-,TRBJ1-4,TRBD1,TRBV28,CASSLNLQGEVEKLFF,TGTGCCAGCAGTTTAAACTTACAGGGGGAAGTGGAAAAACTGTTTTTT
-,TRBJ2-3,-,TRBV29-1,CSVAPRGRVTDTDTQYF,TGCAGCGTTGCTCCCCGTGGGCGGGTGACGGACACAGATACGCAGTATTTT
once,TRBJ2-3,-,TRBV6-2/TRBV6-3,CASSYSELSSTDTQYF,TGTGCCAGCAGTTACTCTGAACTTTCTAGCACAGATACGCAGTATTTT
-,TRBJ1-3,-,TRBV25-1,CATEPGNGNTIYF,TGTGCCACCGAGCCAGGGAATGGAAACACCATATATTTT
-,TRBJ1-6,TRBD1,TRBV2,CASSPRRWTGVGSPLHF,TGTGCCAGCAGCCCGAGAAGATGGACAGGGGTCGGGTCACCCCTCCACTTT
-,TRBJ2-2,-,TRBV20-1,CSARLTGELFF,TGCAGTGCTAGACTCACCGGGGAGCTGTTTTTT
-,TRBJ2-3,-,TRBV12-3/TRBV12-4,CASSLQSTDTQYF,TGTGCCAGCAGTTTACAGAGCACAGATACGCAGTATTTT
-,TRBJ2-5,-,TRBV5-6,CASSPQGRSGETQYF,TGTGCCAGCAGCCCACAGGGGAGGTCGGGGGAGACCCAGTACTTC
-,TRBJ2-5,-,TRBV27,CASSLKARRGETQYF,TGTGCCAGCAGTCTAAAAGCAAGGCGAGGGGAGACCCAGTACTTC
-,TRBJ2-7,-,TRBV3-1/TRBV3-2,CASSQGASPQYF,TGTGCCAGCAGCCAAGGGGCGAGTCCGCAGTACTTC
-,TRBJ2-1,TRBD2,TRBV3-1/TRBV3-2,CASRSGGGNEQFF,TGTGCCAGCAGAAGCGGGGGGGGCAATGAGCAGTTCTTC
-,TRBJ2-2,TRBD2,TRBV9,CASSVATGGRTGELFF,TGTGCCAGCAGCGTCGCTACGGGGGGGCGGACCGGGGAGCTGTTTTTT
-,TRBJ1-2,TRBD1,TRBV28,CASRNGQGLNYGYTF,TGTGCCAGCAGGAACGGACAGGGGCTGAACTATGGCTACACCTTC
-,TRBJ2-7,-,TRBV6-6,CASRQEGSEQYF,TGTGCCAGCAGACAGGAGGGGAGCGAGCAGTACTTC
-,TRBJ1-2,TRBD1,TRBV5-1,CASSFPGTDYGYTF,TGCGCCAGCAGCTTCCCCGGGACAGACTATGGCTACACCTTC
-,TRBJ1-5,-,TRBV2,CASSEGGRRSNQPQHF,TGTGCCAGCAGTGAGGGGGGGCGCAGGAGCAATCAGCCCCAGCATTTT
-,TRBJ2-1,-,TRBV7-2,CASSVSPDYNEQFF,TGTGCCAGCAGCGTTAGCCCCGATTACAATGAGCAGTTCTTC
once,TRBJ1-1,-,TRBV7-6,CASSSGQNTEAFF,TGTGCCAGCAGCTCGGGACAGAACACTGAAGCTTTCTTT
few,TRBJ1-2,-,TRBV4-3,CASSQEVTQGLSSRTF,TGCGCCAGCAGCCAAGAGGTTACACAGGGCCTTTCGTCCCGCACCTTC
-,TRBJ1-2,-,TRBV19,CASSSRTANYGYTF,TGTGCCAGTAGTAGCCGGACAGCCAACTATGGCTACACCTTC